The present TCR beta chain was sequenced within a study of cytomegalovirus exposure and HLA in healthy donors. Findings and limits, study-wide: High specificity and sensitivity for cytomegalovirus status were reported for the classifier. Researchers catalogued under 200 TCR beta chains as cytomegalovirus-associated. Later, an analysis found that TCR clusters from the first cohort tended to co-occur in the roughly 130 validation repertoires.

Here immunoSEQ multiplex PCR was the method, and the copy in TCRdb shows in-frame clones only, minus some. The sample yields about 130,000 clones, 75% to 90% seen once. This clone was recorded once. Its antigen is as yet unknown. CDR3 length: 13 residues. Germline assignment: CDR1 LNHDA and CDR2 SQIVND (reference sequence). V lost 6 bases, J lost 1 base, and 9 bases lay in between. The donors were part of the validation cohort of 120 subjects. That cohort was separate from the first cohort, which comprised under 750 subjects. The source of this sequence is a woman aged 25 to 39 in good health and CMV-seropositive. The sequenced sample was PBMCs. The genes are TRBV19 and TRBJ1-1; D gene unclear. Here the CDR3 reads CASRVTQNTEAFF. The CDR3 DNA follows: TGTGCCAGTAGGGTGACACAGAACACTGAAGCTTTCTTT.